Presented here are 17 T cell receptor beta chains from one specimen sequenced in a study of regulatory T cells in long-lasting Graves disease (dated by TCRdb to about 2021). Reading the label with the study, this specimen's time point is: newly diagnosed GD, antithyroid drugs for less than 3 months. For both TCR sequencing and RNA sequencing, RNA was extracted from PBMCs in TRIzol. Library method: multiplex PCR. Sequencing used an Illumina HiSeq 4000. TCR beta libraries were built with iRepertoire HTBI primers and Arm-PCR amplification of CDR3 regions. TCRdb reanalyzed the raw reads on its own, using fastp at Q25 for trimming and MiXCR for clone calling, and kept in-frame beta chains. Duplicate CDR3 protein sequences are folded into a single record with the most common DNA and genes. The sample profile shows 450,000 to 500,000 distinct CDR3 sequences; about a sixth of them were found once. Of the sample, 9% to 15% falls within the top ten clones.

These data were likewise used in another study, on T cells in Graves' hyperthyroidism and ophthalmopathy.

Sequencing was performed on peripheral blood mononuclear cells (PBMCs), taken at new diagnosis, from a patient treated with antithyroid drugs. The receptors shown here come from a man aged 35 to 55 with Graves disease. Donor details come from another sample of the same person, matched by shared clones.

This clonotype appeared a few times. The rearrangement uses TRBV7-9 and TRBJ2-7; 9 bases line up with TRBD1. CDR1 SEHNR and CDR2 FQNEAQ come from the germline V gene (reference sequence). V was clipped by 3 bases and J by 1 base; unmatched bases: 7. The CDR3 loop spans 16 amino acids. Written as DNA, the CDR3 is TGTGCCAGCAGCTTGGGACAGGGTATGGGGTCCTACGAGCAGTACTTC. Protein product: CASSLGQGMGSYEQYF.

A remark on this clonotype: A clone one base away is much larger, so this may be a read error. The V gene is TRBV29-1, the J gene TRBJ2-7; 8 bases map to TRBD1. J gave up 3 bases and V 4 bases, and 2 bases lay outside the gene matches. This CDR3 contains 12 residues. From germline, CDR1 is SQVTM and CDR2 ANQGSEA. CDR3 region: CSVGTGIYEQYF. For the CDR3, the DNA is TGCAGCGTTGGGACAGGGATCTACGAGCAGTACTTC.

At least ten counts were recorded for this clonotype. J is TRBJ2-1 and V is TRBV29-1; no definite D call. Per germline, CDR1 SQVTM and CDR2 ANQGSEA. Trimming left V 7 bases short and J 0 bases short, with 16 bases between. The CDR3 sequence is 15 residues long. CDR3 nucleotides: TGCAGCGCCTCCCGCAGTTTAAGCTCCTACAATGAGCAGTTCTTC. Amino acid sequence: CSASRSLSSYNEQFF.

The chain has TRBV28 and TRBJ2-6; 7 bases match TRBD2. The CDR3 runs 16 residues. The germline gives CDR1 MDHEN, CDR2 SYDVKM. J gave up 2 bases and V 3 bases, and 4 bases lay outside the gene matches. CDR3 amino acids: CASSFVGGPGANVLTF. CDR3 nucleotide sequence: TGTGCCAGCAGTTTTGTGGGAGGGCCTGGGGCCAACGTCCTGACTTTC.

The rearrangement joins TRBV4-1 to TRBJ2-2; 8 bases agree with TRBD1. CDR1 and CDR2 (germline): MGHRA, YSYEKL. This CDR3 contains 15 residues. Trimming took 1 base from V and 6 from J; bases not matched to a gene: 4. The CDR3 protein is CASSQVTGGAGELFF. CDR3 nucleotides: TGCGCCAGCAGCCAAGTTACAGGGGGTGCCGGGGAGCTGTTTTTT.

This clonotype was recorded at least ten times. The chain's CDR3 is CASSEARSTEAFF. The CDR3 DNA reads TGTGCCAGCAGTGAAGCAAGGAGCACTGAAGCTTTCTTT. The chain is built from TRBV6-1 and TRBJ1-1; no reliable D call. V was cut by 0 bases and J by 4 bases, with 6 bases left in between. Germline values: CDR1 MNHNS, CDR2 SASEGT. The CDR3 loop spans 13 amino acids.

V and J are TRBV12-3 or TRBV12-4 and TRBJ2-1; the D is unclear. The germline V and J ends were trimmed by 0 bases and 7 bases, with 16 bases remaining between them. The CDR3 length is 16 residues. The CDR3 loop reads CASSLAGPKLRNEQFF. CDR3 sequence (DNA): TGTGCCAGCAGTTTAGCCGGACCCAAACTGAGAAATGAGCAGTTCTTC.

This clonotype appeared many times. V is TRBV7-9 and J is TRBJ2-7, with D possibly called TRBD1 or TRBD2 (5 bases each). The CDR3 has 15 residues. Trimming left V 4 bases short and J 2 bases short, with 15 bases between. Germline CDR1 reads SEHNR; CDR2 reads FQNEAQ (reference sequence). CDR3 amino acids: CASSSRDRATYEQYF. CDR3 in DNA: TGTGCCAGCAGCTCCCGGGACCGAGCGACCTACGAGCAGTACTTC.

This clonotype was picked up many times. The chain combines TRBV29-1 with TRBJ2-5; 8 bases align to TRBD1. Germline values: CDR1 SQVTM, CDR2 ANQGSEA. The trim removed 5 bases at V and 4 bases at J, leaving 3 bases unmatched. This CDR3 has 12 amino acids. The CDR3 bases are TGCAGCGTTAGGACAGGGTCAGAGACCCAGTACTTC. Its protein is CSVRTGSETQYF.

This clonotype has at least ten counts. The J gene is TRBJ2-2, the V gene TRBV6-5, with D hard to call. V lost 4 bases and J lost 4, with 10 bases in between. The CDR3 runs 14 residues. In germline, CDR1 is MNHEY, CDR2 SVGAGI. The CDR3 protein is CASSSEKVTGELFF. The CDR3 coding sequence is TGTGCCAGCAGTTCAGAGAAGGTCACCGGGGAGCTGTTTTTT.

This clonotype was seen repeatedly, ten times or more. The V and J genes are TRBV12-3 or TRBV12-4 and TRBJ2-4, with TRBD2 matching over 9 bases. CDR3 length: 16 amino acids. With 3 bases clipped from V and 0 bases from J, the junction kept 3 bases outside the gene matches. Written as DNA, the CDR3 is TGTGCCAGCAGTTTGGTAGCGGGAGTAGCCAAAAACATTCAGTACTTC. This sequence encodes CASSLVAGVAKNIQYF.

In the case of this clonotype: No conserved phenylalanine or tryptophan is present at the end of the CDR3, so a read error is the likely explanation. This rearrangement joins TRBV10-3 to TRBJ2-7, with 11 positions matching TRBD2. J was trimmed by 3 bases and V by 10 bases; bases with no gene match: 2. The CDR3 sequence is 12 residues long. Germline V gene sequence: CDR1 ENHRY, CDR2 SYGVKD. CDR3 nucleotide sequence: TGTGCCACCGGGACTAGCGGCTACGAGCAGTACCTC. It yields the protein CATGTSGYEQYL.

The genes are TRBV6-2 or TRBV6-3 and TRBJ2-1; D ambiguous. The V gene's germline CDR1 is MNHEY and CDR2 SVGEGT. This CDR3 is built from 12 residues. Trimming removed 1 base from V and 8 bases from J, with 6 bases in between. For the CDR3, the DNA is TGTGCCAGCAGTTACTACGACGATGAGCAGTTCTTC. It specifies CASSYYDDEQFF.

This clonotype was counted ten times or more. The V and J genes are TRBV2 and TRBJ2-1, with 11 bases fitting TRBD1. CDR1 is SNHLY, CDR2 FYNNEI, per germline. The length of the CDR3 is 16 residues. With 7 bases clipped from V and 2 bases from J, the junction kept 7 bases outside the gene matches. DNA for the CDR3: TGTGCCAGCATCCCGGGACAGGGGGGGACCTACAATGAGCAGTTCTTC. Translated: CASIPGQGGTYNEQFF.

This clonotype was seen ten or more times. For the CDR3, the DNA is TGTGCCAGCAGTACCTCCTCGGGGTTCGGGGCGAGAAGTGAGCAGTTCTTC. Residues: CASSTSSGFGARSEQFF. The chain has TRBV12-3 or TRBV12-4 and TRBJ2-1, with D tentatively TRBD1 or TRBD2 (5 bases each). The CDR3 contains 17 residues. Trimming removed 5 bases from V and 9 bases from J, with 26 bases in between.

The CDR3 here is CAWSPSRRGRNEQYF. CDR3 nucleotide sequence: TGTGCCTGGAGTCCGTCCCGAAGGGGTAGGAACGAGCAGTACTTC. This chain connects TRBV30 to TRBJ2-7, with D perhaps TRBD1 (5 bases). This CDR3 contains 15 residues. Trimming pared 2 bases from V and 5 bases from J, leaving 19 bases between. CDR1 GTSNPN and CDR2 SVGIG come from the germline V gene (reference sequence).

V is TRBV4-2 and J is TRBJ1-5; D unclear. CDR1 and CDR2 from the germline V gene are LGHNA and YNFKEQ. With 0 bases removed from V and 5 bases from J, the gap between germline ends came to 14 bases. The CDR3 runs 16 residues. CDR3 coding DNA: TGTGCCAGCAGCCAAGACACCCCGTACTTGGATCAGCCCCAGCATTTT. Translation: CASSQDTPYLDQPQHF.